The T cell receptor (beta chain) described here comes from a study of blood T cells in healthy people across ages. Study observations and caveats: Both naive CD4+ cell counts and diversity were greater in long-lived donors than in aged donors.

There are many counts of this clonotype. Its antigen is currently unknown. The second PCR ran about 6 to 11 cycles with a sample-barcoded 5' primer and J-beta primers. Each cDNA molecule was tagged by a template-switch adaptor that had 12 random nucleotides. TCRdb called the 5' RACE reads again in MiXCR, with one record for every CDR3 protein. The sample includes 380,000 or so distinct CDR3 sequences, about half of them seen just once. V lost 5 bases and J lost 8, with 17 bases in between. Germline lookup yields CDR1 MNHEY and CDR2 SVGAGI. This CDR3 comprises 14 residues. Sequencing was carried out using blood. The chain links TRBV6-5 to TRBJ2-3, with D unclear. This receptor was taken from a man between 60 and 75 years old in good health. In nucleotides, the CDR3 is TGTGCCAGCAGTAGATATACGGGCCGCGGTACGCAGTATTTT. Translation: CASSRYTGRGTQYF.